Presented here are 5 T cell receptor beta chains from one specimen sequenced in a study of CD8 T cells in ankylosing spondylitis. TCRdb called the 5' RACE reads again in MiXCR, with one record for every CDR3 protein. This sample has 750,000 to 850,000 distinct CDR3 sequences, with 12% found just once. Findings and limits, study-wide: Seemingly distinctive of ankylosing spondylitis blood was a TCR beta motif formed by eight highly homologous variants.

These receptors' targets are unknown. The sequenced material came from blood, either unsorted or a sorted T cell fraction (not recorded which). The receptors stem from a male donor with ankylosing spondylitis.

The rearrangement uses TRBV7-2 and TRBJ1-5, with D possibly TRBD1 on 6 matching bases. Looked up from germline, CDR1 is SGHTA and CDR2 is FQGNSA. Trimming pared 1 base from V and 2 bases from J, leaving 15 bases between. This CDR3 is 17 amino acids long. The DNA for the CDR3 is TGTGCCAGCAGCTTAGTAAAAAGGGGGGCCGGCAATCAGCCCCAGCATTTT. Amino acid sequence: CASSLVKRGAGNQPQHF.

The J gene is TRBJ2-1, the V gene TRBV7-2, with 13 bases matching TRBD2. This CDR3 region has 16 residues. Trimming at V came to 6 bases and at J to 7 bases, leaving 9 bases not matched to a gene. The germline gives CDR1 SGHTA, CDR2 FQGNSA. The CDR3 region is CASRKGLAGPRNEQFF. DNA for the CDR3: TGTGCCAGCAGAAAGGGACTAGCGGGACCTCGGAATGAGCAGTTCTTC.

This clonotype was found many times. The rearrangement joins TRBV7-6 to TRBJ2-2; a possible D gene is TRBD2 (5 bases). This CDR3 comprises 15 residues. CDR1 and CDR2 (germline): SGHVS, FNYEAQ. V lost 5 bases to trimming and J lost 2 bases, with 12 bases between them. This CDR3 reads CASSPSGGNTGELFF. CDR3 coding DNA: TGTGCCAGCAGCCCGAGCGGAGGAAACACCGGGGAGCTGTTTTTT. Full variable domain (rest looked up from reference TRBV7-6 and TRBJ2-2): GAGVSQSPRYKVTKRGQDVALRCDPISGHVSLYWYRQALGQGPEFLTYFNYEAQQDKSGLPNDRFSAERPEGSISTLTIQRTEQRDSAMYRCASSPSGGNTGELFFGEGSRLTVL.

The gene calls are TRBV9 and TRBJ2-7, with D uncertain. Trimming pared 4 bases from V and 3 bases from J, leaving 14 bases between. CDR3 size: 14 residues. CDR1 SGDLS and CDR2 YYNGEE come from the germline V gene. The CDR3: CASSPTGSNYEQYF. CDR3 bases: TGTGCCAGCAGCCCTACCGGGTCAAACTACGAGCAGTACTTC. The full variable domain, in which reference TRBV9 and TRBJ2-7 provide the parts outside the CDR3, is DSGVTQTPKHLITATGQRVTLRCSPRSGDLSVYWYQQSLDQGLQFLIQYYNGEERAKGNILERFSAQQFPDLHSELNLSSLELGDSALYFCASSPTGSNYEQYFGPGTRLTVT.

This chain joins TRBV28 and TRBJ2-7; D may correspond to TRBD1 or TRBD2 (6 bases each). This CDR3 is 16 amino acids long. Germline assignment: CDR1 MDHEN and CDR2 SYDVKM. Trimming took 8 bases from V and 0 from J, leaving 20 bases between them. As DNA, the CDR3 is TGTGCCAGCTCCCTATCAGGCGGGGACACCTCCTACGAGCAGTACTTC. As protein: CASSLSGGDTSYEQYF.